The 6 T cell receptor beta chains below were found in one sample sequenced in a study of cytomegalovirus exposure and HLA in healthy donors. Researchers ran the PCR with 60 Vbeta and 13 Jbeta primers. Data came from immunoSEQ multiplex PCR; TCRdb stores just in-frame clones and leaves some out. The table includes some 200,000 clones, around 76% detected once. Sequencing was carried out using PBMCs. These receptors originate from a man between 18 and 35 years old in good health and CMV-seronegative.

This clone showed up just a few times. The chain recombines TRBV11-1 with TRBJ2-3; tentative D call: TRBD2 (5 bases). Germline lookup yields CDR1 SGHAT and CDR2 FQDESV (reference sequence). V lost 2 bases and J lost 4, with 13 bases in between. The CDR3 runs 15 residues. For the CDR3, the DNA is TGTGCCAGCAGCTTATTGGCAGGACTCTCAGATACGCAGTATTTT. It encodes CASSLLAGLSDTQYF.

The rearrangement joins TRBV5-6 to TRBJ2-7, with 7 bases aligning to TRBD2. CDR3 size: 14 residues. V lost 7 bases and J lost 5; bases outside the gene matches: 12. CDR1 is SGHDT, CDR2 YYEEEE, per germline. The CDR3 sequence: CASREVRESDEQYF. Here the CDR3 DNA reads TGTGCCAGCCGCGAGGTGCGGGAGTCCGACGAGCAGTACTTC.

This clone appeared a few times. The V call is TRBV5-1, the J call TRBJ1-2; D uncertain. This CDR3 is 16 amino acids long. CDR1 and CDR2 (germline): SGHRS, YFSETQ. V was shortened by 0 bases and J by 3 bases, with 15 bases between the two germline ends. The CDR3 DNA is TGCGCCAGCAGCTTGGCCGGGCAGGACTACGACTATGGCTACACCTTC. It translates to CASSLAGQDYDYGYTF.

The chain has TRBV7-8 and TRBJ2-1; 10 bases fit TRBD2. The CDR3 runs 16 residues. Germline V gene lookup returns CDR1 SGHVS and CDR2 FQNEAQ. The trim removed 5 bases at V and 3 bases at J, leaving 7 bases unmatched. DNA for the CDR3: TGTGCCAGCAGCCCGGGACTAGCGACCCACTACAATGAGCAGTTCTTC. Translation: CASSPGLATHYNEQFF.

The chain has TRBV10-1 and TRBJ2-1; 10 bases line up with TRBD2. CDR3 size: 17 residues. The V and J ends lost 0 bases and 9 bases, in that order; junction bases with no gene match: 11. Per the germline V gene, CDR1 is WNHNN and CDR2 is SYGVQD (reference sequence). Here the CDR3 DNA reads TGCGCCAGCAGTGAGTCAATACTAGCGGGAACTGAGGCTGAGCAGTTCTTC. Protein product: CASSESILAGTEAEQFF.

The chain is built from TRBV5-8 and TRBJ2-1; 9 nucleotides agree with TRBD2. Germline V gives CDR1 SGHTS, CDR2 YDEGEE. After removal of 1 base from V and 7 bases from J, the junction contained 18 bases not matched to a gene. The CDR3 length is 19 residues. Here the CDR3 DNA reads TGTGCCAGCAGCTTGAGAGGGTGGCGGCGCGGGAGGGCCGCGAATGAGCAGTTCTTC. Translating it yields CASSLRGWRRGRAANEQFF.